Listed below are T cell receptor beta chains from one sample, sequenced in a study of Ad26.COV2.S vaccination and SARS-CoV-2 variants. Clones were sequenced by immunoSEQ multiplex PCR, and TCRdb holds only the in-frame ones, with some missing. The data show roughly 410,000 clones, with about four fifths seen just once and about 7.4% held by the top ten. The sequenced sample was peripheral blood, obtained in a trial of Ad26.COV2.S vaccine versus placebo. The receptors originated from a person between 18 and 60 years old who received the Ad26.COV2.S COVID-19 vaccine or a placebo. Both conserved end residues are part of each CDR3. D genes are given only for firm matches. The size entry is marked missing in some rows and otherwise reads once, few, many or a size class.

d_call: -
v_call: TRBV5-1
clone_size: -
j_call: TRBJ2-7
cdr3_nt: TGCGCCAGCAGCTTAGGGTCAACAGGTATCAGCGAGCAGTACTTC
cdr3_aa: CASSLGSTGISEQYF

d_call: TRBD2
v_call: TRBV7-6
clone_size: -
j_call: TRBJ2-5
cdr3_nt: TGTGCCAGCAGCCCCCTTGGGGGGGGTGCACAAGAGACCCAGTACTTC
cdr3_aa: CASSPLGGGAQETQYF

d_call: -
v_call: TRBV7-9
clone_size: few
j_call: TRBJ1-1
cdr3_nt: TGTGCCAGCAGCCCGCAGGGGAAGGCCACTGAAGCTTTCTTT
cdr3_aa: CASSPQGKATEAFF

d_call: -
v_call: TRBV11-2
clone_size: -
j_call: TRBJ2-3
cdr3_nt: TGTGCCAGCAGCTTAATCCGGGTGAGCACAGATACGCAGTATTTT
cdr3_aa: CASSLIRVSTDTQYF

d_call: TRBD1
v_call: TRBV2
clone_size: -
j_call: TRBJ2-7
cdr3_nt: TGTGCCAGCAAGGGTGGCCCCGGGACAGGACTTTACGAGCAGTACTTC
cdr3_aa: CASKGGPGTGLYEQYF

d_call: TRBD1
v_call: TRBV3-1/TRBV3-2
clone_size: -
j_call: TRBJ2-2
cdr3_nt: TGTGCCAGCAGCCAAGGTCGGGACAGGGGGTTCGGGGAGCTGTTTTTT
cdr3_aa: CASSQGRDRGFGELFF

d_call: -
v_call: TRBV24-1
clone_size: -
j_call: TRBJ1-1
cdr3_nt: TGTGCCACCAGTGAAGGTGGCATCCCGAACACTGAAGCTTTCTTT
cdr3_aa: CATSEGGIPNTEAFF

d_call: -
v_call: TRBV6-6
clone_size: once
j_call: TRBJ2-1
cdr3_nt: TGTGCCAGCAGTTACTCGCTTCACAATGAGCAGTTCTTC
cdr3_aa: CASSYSLHNEQFF

d_call: TRBD1
v_call: TRBV5-1
clone_size: -
j_call: TRBJ1-2
cdr3_nt: TGCGCCACCGACAGGGGGCGGCTTTTGGTTGGCTACACCTTC
cdr3_aa: CATDRGRLLVGYTF

d_call: TRBD1
v_call: TRBV5-1
clone_size: -
j_call: TRBJ1-6
cdr3_nt: TGCGCCAGCAGCTCAGGGGGTGATTCACCCCTCCACTTT
cdr3_aa: CASSSGGDSPLHF

d_call: -
v_call: TRBV5-5
clone_size: -
j_call: TRBJ2-7
cdr3_nt: TGTGCCAGCAGCCCGGGACCTATCAACGAGCAGTACTTC
cdr3_aa: CASSPGPINEQYF

d_call: TRBD2
v_call: TRBV19
clone_size: once
j_call: TRBJ2-7
cdr3_nt: TGTGCCAGTAGTACGACTAGCGGGAGGGCCAGTGAGCAGTACTTC
cdr3_aa: CASSTTSGRASEQYF